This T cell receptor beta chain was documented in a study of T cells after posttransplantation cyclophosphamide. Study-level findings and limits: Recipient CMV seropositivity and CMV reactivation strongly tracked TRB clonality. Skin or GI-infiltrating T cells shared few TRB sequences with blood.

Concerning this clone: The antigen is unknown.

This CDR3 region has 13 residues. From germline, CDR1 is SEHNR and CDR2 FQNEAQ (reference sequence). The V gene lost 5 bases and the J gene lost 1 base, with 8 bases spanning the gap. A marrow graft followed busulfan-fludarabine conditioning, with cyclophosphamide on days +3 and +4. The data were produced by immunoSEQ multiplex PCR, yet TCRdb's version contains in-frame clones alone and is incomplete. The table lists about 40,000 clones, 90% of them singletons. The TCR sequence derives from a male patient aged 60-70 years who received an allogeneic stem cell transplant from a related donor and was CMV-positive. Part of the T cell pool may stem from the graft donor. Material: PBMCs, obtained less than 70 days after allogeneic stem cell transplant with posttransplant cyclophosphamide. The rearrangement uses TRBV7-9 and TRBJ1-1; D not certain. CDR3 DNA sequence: TGTGCCAGCAGCCAAGACACGAACACTGAAGCTTTCTTT. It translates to CASSQDTNTEAFF.